This T cell receptor (beta chain) was sequenced in a study of T cell responses to AZD1222 COVID-19 vaccine. V was shortened by 1 base and J by 0 bases, with 6 bases between the two germline ends. Germline lookup yields CDR1 LNHDA and CDR2 SQIVND (reference sequence). CDR3 length equals 14 residues. Sequencing used immunoSEQ multiplex PCR; TCRdb keeps in-frame clones, though not all of them. The repertoire includes about 150,000 clones, approximately 90% of them detected once, and 6.9% sits in the top ten. Whole-study findings and limits: Repertoires in all cases were sampled only once the peak T cell response had passed. Elevations in Spike-specific TCR breadth and depth followed administration of two AZD1222 doses.

Comments on this clone: Its antigen is still unknown.

This chain connects TRBV19 to TRBJ1-2; D ambiguous. Source: peripheral blood, taken after recovery from COVID-19. This clonotype was sampled from an adult who had recovered from COVID-19. The CDR3 sequence: CASSIGPANYGYTF. DNA for the CDR3: TGTGCCAGTAGTATAGGTCCGGCTAACTATGGCTACACCTTC.